Sequencing of this TCR beta chain was carried out in a study of T cell repertoires in cytomegalovirus infection (dated by TCRdb to about 2019). Concerning the study at large: Peptide stimulations targeted recently identified HLA-C-restricted CMV epitopes, whose presentation resists viral immunomodulation, together with well-studied HLA-B-restricted epitopes. Donor HLA type was relevant to the analysis, as public TCR beta signatures indicated carriage of CMV infection together with the matching HLA type.

From its cysteine to its phenylalanine, the CDR3 spans 14 amino acids. Of all the DNA, just the CDR3 is kept, 42 bases in frame from base 1. Unmatched junction bases come to 7, with V trimmed by 6 bases and J by 4 bases. Sample treatment or condition, as interpreted from the label and publication: in vitro stimulation with specific CMV peptide epitopes to enrich CMV-specific T cells. This clonotype was counted between two and nine times. No cognate antigen has been identified for it. Per-nucleotide qualities are absent, and no much larger clonotype sits a single base away. The research as a whole found: In the ex vivo response, HLA-C-restricted CMV-specific TCR beta clonotypes were dominant, and in two of eight donors the single most frequent clonotype came from this HLA-C-restricted group. Cumulative frequency of public TCR beta family members discriminated carriers of CMV infection plus the relevant HLA type in this cohort and an independent roughly 330-donor cohort.

Sequencing instrument: Illumina HiSeq 1500. TCRdb trimmed the raw reads at Q25, called clones with MiXCR and kept productive beta chains. Merged by CDR3 protein, the rows form single entries marked with the most common genes and DNA. Here the sample has hundreds of thousands of distinct CDR3 sequences; approximately 40% occur a single time. 43% of the sample belongs to the ten largest clones. The chain is assembled from TRBV12-3 or TRBV12-4 and TRBJ1-1, with 8 junctional bases fitting TRBD1. The source is a human donor in good health (CMV status not recorded). Some clones in this sample may be carry-over from other donors' samples. The sequences come from cultured PBMCs, collected from culture after CMV antigen stimulation. The CDR3 loop reads CASSTRGPPTEAFF. In nucleotide form, the sequence is TGTGCCAGCAGCACCAGGGGGCCCCCCACTGAAGCTTTCTTT.